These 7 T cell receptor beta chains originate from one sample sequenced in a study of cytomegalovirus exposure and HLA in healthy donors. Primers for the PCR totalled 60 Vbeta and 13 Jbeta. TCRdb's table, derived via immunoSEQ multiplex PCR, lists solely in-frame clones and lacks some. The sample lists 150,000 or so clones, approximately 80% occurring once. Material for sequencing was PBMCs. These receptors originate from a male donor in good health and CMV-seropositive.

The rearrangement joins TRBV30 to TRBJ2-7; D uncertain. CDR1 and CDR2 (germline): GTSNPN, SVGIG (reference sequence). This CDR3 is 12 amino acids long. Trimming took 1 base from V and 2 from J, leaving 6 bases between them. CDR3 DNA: TGTGCCTGGAGTGGCGGAGCCTACGAGCAGTACTTC. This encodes CAWSGGAYEQYF.

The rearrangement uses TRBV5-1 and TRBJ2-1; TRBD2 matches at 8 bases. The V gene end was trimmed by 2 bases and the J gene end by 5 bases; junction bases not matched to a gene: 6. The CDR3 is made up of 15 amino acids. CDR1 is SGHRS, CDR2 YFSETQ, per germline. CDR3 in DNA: TGCGCCAGCAGCTTAGGCGGGAGGCCACACAATGAGCAGTTCTTC. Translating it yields CASSLGGRPHNEQFF.

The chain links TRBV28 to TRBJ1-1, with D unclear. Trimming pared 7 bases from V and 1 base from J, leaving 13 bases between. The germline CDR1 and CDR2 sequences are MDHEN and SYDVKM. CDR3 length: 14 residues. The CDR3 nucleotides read TGTGCCAGCACCTTAGTGGGGAGGAACACTGAAGCTTTCTTT. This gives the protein CASTLVGRNTEAFF.

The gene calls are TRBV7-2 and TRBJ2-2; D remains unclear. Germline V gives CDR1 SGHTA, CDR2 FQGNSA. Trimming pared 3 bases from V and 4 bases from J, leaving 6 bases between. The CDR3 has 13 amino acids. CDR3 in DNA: TGTGCCAGCAGCTTTAGAGCCACCGGGGAGCTGTTTTTT. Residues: CASSFRATGELFF.

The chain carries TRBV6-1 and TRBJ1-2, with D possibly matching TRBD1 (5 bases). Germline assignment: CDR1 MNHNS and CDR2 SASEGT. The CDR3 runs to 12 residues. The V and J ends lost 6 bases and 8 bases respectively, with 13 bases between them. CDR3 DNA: TGTGCCAGCAGCCCCGGGGGGTCGGGCTACACCTTC. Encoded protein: CASSPGGSGYTF.

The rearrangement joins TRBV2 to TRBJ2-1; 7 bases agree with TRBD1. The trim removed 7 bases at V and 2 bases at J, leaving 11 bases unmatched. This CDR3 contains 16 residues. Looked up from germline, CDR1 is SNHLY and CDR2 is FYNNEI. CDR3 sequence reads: CASIPDRSSTYNEQFF. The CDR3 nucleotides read TGTGCCAGCATTCCGGACAGGTCGAGTACCTACAATGAGCAGTTCTTC.

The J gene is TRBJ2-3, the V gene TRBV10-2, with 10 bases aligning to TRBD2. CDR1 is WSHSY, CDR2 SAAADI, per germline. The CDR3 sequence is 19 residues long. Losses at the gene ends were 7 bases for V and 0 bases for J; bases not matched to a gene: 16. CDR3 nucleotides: TGCGCCAGCATCATACAGGGGGGGGCTAGCGGGGGAAGCACAGATACGCAGTATTTT. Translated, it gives CASIIQGGASGGSTDTQYF.